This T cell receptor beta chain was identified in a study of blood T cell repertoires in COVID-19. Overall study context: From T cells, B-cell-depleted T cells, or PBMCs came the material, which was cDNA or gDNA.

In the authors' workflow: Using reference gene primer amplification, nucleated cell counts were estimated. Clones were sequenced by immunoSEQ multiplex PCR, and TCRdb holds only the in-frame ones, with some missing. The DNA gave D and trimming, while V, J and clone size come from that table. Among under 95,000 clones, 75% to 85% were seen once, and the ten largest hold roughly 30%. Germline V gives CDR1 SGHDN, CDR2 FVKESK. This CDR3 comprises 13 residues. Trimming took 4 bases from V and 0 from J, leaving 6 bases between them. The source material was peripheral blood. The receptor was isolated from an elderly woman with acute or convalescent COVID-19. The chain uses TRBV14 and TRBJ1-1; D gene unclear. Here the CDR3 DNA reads TGTGCCAGCAGCCGGGAGCTGAACACTGAAGCTTTCTTT. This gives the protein CASSRELNTEAFF.